The clone carrying this T cell receptor beta chain occurred many times. Its antigen is not identified. The study's library attached unique molecular identifiers to single cDNA molecules. TCRdb re-derived calls from the RACE reads in MiXCR, one entry per CDR3 protein. The sample shows a few hundred thousand distinct CDR3 sequences, about 6% of them seen only once. Sample time point: patch test 2, 6 weeks after DPC sensitization. As for treatment: therapeutic diphenylcyclopropenone sensitization with weekly scalp DPC. This CDR3 comprises 14 residues. The V and J ends lost 2 bases and 7 bases respectively, with 14 bases between them. The data belong to a study of human T cells and chemical hapten exposure. Study findings and constraints: With regard to DPC sensitization, TCRs above 1 in 1000 frequency did not change. Large CDR3 similarity clusters arose significantly more often from expanded TCRs than from controls.

The clonotype comes from a woman under 30 with alopecia areata. Some clones in this sample may be carry-over from other donors' samples. The chain uses TRBV12-3 or TRBV12-4 and TRBJ1-2; D possibly corresponds to TRBD1 (6 bases). The sequenced sample was whole blood, obtained in connection with sensitization to the hapten diphenylcyclopropenone (DPC). The CDR3: CASSLRQEIGGYTF. The CDR3 DNA follows: TGTGCCAGCAGTTTAAGACAGGAGATTGGTGGCTACACCTTC.